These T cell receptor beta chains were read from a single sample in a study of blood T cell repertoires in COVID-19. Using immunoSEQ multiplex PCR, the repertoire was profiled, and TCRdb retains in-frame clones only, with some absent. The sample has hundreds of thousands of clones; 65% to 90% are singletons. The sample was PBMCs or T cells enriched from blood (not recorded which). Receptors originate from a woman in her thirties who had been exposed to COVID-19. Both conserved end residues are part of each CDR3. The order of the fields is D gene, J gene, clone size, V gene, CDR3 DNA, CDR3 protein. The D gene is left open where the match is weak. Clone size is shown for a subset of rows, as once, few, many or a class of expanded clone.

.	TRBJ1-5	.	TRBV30	TGTGCCTGGAGTGTCCAGGGTAATAGCAATCAGCCCCAGCATTTT	CAWSVQGNSNQPQHF
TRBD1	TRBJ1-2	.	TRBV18	TGTGCCAGCTCACCATCCGCCGGGACAGGGGCTACTTATGGCTACACCTTC	CASSPSAGTGATYGYTF
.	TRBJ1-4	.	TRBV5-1	TGCGCCAGCAGCTTGTCCATGGGGCTTAATGAAAAACTGTTTTTT	CASSLSMGLNEKLFF
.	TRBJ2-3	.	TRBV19	TGTGCCAGTAACCGGGACAACACAGATACGCAGTATTTT	CASNRDNTDTQYF
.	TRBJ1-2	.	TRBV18	TGTGCCAGCTCATCCCCCGCCAGGGCAAGGGACTATGGCTACACCTTC	CASSSPARARDYGYTF
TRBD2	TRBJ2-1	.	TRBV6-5	TGTGCCAGCAGAGATCTAGCGGGGGGAGGGAATGAGCAGTTCTTC	CASRDLAGGGNEQFF
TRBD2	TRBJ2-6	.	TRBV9	TGTGCCACCACGGGGACTCCCGGGACTAGCGGGGGGTCGGGGGCCAACGTCCTGACTTTC	CATTGTPGTSGGSGANVLTF
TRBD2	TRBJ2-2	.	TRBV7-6	TGTGCCAGCAGTTCCCCTAGCGGGGGGAGAAACACCGGGGAGCTGTTTTTT	CASSSPSGGRNTGELFF
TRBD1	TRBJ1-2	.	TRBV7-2	TGTGCCAGCAGCTTATTGGGACAGGGGAACTATGGCTACACCTTC	CASSLLGQGNYGYTF
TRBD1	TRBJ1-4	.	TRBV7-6	TGTGCCAGCAGCTTAGTGGGGCCGGGACAGGGGACAATCTATGCAACTAATGAAAAACTGTTTTTT	CASSLVGPGQGTIYATNEKLFF
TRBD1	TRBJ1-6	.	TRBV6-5	TGTGCCAGCACGTCGTCCGGGACAGGGATAAGACCCCTCCACTTT	CASTSSGTGIRPLHF
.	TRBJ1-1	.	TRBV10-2	TGCGCCAGCGGATTACAGGGTGGGAACACTGAAGCTTTCTTT	CASGLQGGNTEAFF
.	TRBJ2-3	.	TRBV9	TGTGCCAGCAGCGTAGAAATAAGCACAGATACGCAGTATTTT	CASSVEISTDTQYF
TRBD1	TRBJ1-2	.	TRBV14	TGTGCCAGCGGATACAGGGGGCAAGGCTACACCTTC	CASGYRGQGYTF
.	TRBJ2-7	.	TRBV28	TGTGCCAGCAGTTTTTGGGTACGGGGAAACTACGAGCAGTACTTC	CASSFWVRGNYEQYF
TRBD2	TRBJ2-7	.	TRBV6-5	TGTGCCAGCAGTTACTCGACTAGCGGGGGGACCTACGAGCAGTACTTC	CASSYSTSGGTYEQYF
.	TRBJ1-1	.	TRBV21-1	TGTGCCAGCAGCAAAGCGCTCAGGGGATCGCCCACTGAAGCTTTCTTT	CASSKALRGSPTEAFF
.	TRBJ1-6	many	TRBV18	TGTGCCAGCTCACCAGATCCAGGGGTTAATTCACCCCTCCACTTT	CASSPDPGVNSPLHF
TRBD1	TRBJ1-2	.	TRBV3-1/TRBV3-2	TGTGCCAGCAGCTCGACAGGGCAGGTCAACTATGGCTACACCTTC	CASSSTGQVNYGYTF
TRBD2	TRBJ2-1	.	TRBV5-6	TGTGCCAGCAGCATCCTTGGCGGGGGGGCGGCAAATGAGCAGTTCTTC	CASSILGGGAANEQFF
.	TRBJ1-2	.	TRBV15	TGTGCCACCAGCAGAGATCGCACAGTTTATGGCTACACCTTC	CATSRDRTVYGYTF
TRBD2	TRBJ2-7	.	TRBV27	TGTGCCAGCAGCCGCCGGGGACTAGACGGCTACGAGCAGTACTTC	CASSRRGLDGYEQYF
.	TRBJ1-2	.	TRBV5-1	TGCGCCAGCAGCTTGTCTCACACCTTC	CASSLSHTF
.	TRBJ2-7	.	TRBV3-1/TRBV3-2	TGTGCCAGCAGCCAAGATCCGCGGGGAGTTGGTTCCTACGAGCAGTACTTC	CASSQDPRGVGSYEQYF
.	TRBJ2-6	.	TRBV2	TGTGCCAGCACCGGGGGGCCTTCTGGGGCCAACGTCCTGACTTTC	CASTGGPSGANVLTF
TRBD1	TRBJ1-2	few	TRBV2	TGTGCCAGCAGTTCGACAGGGTTTTTAGGAGGTGGCTACACCTTC	CASSSTGFLGGGYTF
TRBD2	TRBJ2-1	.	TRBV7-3	TGTGCCAGCAGCTTAGCGGGACTAGCTATGAGTGAGCAGTTCTTC	CASSLAGLAMSEQFF
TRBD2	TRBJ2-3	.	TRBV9	TGTGCCAGCAGCGTAGGGACTAGCGGGGAAACAGATACGCAGTATTTT	CASSVGTSGETDTQYF
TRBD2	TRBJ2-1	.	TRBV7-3	TGTGCCAGCAGCTTAACGAGCCGACTAGCGGGGGCTAATGAGCAGTTCTTC	CASSLTSRLAGANEQFF
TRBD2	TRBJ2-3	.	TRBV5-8	TGTGCCAGCAGCTCCGGTACTAGCGGCACAGATACGCAGTATTTT	CASSSGTSGTDTQYF
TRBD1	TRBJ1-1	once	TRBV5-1	TGCGCCAGCAGCCCTGGACAGGGAAGTAACACTGAAGCTTTCTTT	CASSPGQGSNTEAFF
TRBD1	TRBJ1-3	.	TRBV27	TGTGCCAGCAGCCCGACAGGGGCAACTGGAAACACCATATATTTT	CASSPTGATGNTIYF
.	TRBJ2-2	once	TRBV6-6	TGTGCCAGCAGTCCGATGAGCACCGGGGAGCTGTTTTTT	CASSPMSTGELFF
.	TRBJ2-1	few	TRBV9	TGTGCCAGCAGCGTAGGGGGCGGGGCAGGTGAGCAGTTCTTC	CASSVGGGAGEQFF
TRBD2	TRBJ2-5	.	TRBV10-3	TGTGCCATCAGACCCGGGACTAGCGGGGGGGCAGACCAAGAGACCCAGTACTTC	CAIRPGTSGGADQETQYF
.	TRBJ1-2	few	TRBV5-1	TGCGCCAGCAGCCTTTACAGGGTCGGCTACACCTTC	CASSLYRVGYTF
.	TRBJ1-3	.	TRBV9	TGTGCCAGCAGCGTGGAGGGGAGCTCTGGAAACACCATATATTTT	CASSVEGSSGNTIYF
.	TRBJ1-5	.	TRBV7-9	TGTGCCAGCAGCCCCGGGGGTAATAGCAATCAGCCCCAGCATTTT	CASSPGGNSNQPQHF
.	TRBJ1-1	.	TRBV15	TGTGCCACCAGCAGAGATAGCGGGATTGGGAACACTGAAGCTTTCTTT	CATSRDSGIGNTEAFF
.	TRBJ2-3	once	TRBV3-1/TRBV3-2	TGTGCCAGCAGCCCCTCCGCGGCCTGGTGGACGCAGTATTTT	CASSPSAAWWTQYF
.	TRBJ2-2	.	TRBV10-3	TGTGCCATCAGTGAGGCGGGGACAGTGAATGCCGGGGAGCTGTTTTTT	CAISEAGTVNAGELFF
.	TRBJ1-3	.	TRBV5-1	TGCGCCAGCAGCGTGGACATTCAGGGAAACACCATATATTTT	CASSVDIQGNTIYF
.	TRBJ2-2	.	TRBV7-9	TGTGCCAGCAGCTTTTCGGTAATCAACACCGGGGAGCTGTTTTTT	CASSFSVINTGELFF
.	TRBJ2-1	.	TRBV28	TGTGCCAGCAGTTTAGGGCAGAACCTATACAATGAGCAGTTCTTC	CASSLGQNLYNEQFF
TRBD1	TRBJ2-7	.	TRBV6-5	TGTGCCAGCAGTCCTGGACAGGGCCGCGTGGAGCAGTACTTC	CASSPGQGRVEQYF
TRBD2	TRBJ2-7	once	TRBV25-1	TGTGCCAGCCAAGAGGGACTAGCAGGCGAGCAGTACTTC	CASQEGLAGEQYF
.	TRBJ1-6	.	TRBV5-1	TGCGCCAGCACCTGGGGCCACCCGGGAGGAGGCTATAATTCACCCCTCCACTTT	CASTWGHPGGGYNSPLHF
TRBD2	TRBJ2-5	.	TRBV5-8	TGTGCCAGCAACATTCAGGCGGGGGGGTCCCAAGAGACCCAGTACTTC	CASNIQAGGSQETQYF
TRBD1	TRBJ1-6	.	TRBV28	TGTGCCAGCAGTTTATTGACAGGGGCCAACATGGGATCCTATAATTCACCCCTCCACTTT	CASSLLTGANMGSYNSPLHF
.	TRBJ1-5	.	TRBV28	TGTGCCAGCACCTTGGGGGGGCGGTTGGATAGCAATCAGCCCCAGCATTTT	CASTLGGRLDSNQPQHF
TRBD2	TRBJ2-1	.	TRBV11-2	TGTGCCAGCAGCTTAGAAAGGACTAGGAAGTACAATGAGCAGTTCTTC	CASSLERTRKYNEQFF